The T cell receptor beta chain described here comes from a study of T cells in Graves' hyperthyroidism and ophthalmopathy. Findings and limits, study-wide: Ophthalmopathy could be told apart from stable hyperthyroidism with a 13 V-J model. In blood, most of the thyroid clonotypes expanded above 0.001 were also present.

TCR beta CDR3 region amplification was performed from RNA transcripts. HTBI primers were the set used in a first-round RT-PCR of the TCR CDR3. TCRdb reanalysed the multiplex PCR reads using MiXCR and keeps one entry per CDR3 protein. The data show roughly 99,000 distinct CDR3 sequences, 16% seen once. This clonotype was seen repeatedly, ten times or more. Its antigen remains unknown. The definition of stable Graves' hyperthyroidism was no ophthalmopathy progression within 18 months. Diagnostic decisions used clinical symptoms, serum thyroxine and TRAb, thyroid ultrasound and orbital computed tomography. The germline V gene has CDR1 DFQATT and CDR2 SNEGSKA (reference sequence). The CDR3 sequence is 17 residues long. With V trimmed by 4 bases and J by 2 bases, 8 bases remained unmatched.

The sequence was collected from a woman aged 45-65 years with Graves' hyperthyroidism. The material sequenced was blood. The chain has TRBV20-1 and TRBJ2-1, with 13 bases identical to TRBD2. CDR3 residues: CSATGTSGKVPYNEQFF. In DNA, the CDR3 is TGCAGTGCTACCGGGACTAGCGGGAAGGTCCCCTACAATGAGCAGTTCTTC.